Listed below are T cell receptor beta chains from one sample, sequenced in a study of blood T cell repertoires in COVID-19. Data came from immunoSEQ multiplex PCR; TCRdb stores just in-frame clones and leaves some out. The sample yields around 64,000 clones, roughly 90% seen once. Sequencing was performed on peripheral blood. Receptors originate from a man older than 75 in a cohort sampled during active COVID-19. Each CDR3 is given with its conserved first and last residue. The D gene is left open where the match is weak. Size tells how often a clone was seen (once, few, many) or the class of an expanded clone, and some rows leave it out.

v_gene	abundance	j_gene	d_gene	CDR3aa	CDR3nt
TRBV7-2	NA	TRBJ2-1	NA	CASSLASSLSYNEQFF	TGTGCCAGCAGCTTAGCTTCGTCCCTCTCCTACAATGAGCAGTTCTTC
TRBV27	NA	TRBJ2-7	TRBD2	CASSHRTSGVVFYEQYF	TGTGCCAGCAGTCACAGAACTAGCGGGGTCGTTTTTTACGAGCAGTACTTC
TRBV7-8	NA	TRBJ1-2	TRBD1	CASSLGTGGGYGYTF	TGTGCCAGCAGCCTTGGGACAGGGGGCGGCTATGGCTACACCTTC
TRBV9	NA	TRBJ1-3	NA	CASSVGKSSGNTIYF	TGTGCCAGCAGCGTAGGAAAGAGCTCTGGAAACACCATATATTTT
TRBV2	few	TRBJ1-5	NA	CASSRKSQGQPQHF	TGTGCCAGCAGTAGGAAGTCCCAGGGGCAGCCCCAGCATTTT
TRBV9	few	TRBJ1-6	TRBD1	CASSVETGGSPLHF	TGTGCCAGCAGCGTAGAGACAGGGGGTTCACCCCTCCACTTT
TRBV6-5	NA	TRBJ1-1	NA	CASSYIRGIGITFF	TGTGCCAGCAGTTACATCAGGGGAATCGGGATAACTTTCTTT
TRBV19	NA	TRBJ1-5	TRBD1	CASSIPWTGRGNQPQHF	TGTGCCAGTAGTATCCCCTGGACAGGGAGAGGTAATCAGCCCCAGCATTTT
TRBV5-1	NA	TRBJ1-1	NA	CASSQRGGNTEAFF	TGCGCCAGCAGCCAACGAGGGGGGAACACTGAAGCTTTCTTT
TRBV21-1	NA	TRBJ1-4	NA	CASREPRGATNEKLFF	TGTGCCAGCAGAGAACCCAGGGGTGCAACTAATGAAAAACTGTTTTTT
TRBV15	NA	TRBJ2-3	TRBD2	CATSGTPSGTSGGTSTDTQYF	TGTGCCACCAGCGGGACACCATCCGGGACTAGCGGGGGGACCAGCACAGATACGCAGTATTTT
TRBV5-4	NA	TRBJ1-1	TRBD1	CASSFTGDTEAFF	TGTGCCAGCAGCTTTACAGGGGACACTGAAGCTTTCTTT
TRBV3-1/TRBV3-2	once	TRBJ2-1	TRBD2	CASSLAGVSYNEQFF	TGTGCCAGCAGCTTAGCGGGAGTAAGCTACAATGAGCAGTTCTTC
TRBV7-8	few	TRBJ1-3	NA	CASSSQGNTIYF	TGTGCCAGCAGCTCTCAGGGAAACACCATATATTTT
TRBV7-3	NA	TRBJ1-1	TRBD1	CASSSSRQGNTEAFF	TGTGCCAGCAGCTCTTCCCGACAGGGGAACACTGAAGCTTTCTTT
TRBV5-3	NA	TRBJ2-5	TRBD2	CARSLSGLAGLQETQYF	TGTGCCAGAAGCTTATCAGGACTAGCGGGACTCCAAGAGACCCAGTACTTC
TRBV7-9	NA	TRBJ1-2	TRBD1	CASSPDRGVVYGYTF	TGTGCCAGCAGCCCGGACAGGGGAGTCGTCTATGGCTACACCTTC
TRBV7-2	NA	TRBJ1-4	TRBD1	CASSSSGTATNEKLFF	TGTGCCAGCAGCTCCTCGGGGACAGCAACTAATGAAAAACTGTTTTTT